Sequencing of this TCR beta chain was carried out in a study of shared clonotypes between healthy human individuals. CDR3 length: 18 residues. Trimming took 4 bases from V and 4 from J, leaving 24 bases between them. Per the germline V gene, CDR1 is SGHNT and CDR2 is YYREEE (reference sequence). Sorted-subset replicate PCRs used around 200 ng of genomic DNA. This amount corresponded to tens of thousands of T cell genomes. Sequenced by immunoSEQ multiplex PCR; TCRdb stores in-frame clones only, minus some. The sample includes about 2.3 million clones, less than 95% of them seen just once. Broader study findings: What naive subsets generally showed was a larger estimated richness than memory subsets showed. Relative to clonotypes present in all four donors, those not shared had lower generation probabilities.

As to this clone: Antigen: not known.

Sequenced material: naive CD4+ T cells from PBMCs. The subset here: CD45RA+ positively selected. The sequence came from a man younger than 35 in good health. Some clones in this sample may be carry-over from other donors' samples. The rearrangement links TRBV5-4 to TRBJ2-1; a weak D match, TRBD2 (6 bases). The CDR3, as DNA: TGTGCCAGCAGCGGGGGAGCCGGAGTAGCGGACCGATACAATGAGCAGTTCTTC. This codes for CASSGGAGVADRYNEQFF.